Below, 17 T cell receptor beta chains from the same sample are listed, as sequenced in a study of blood T cell repertoires in COVID-19. This table comes from immunoSEQ multiplex PCR, and its TCRdb copy is limited to in-frame clones, with some not included. The sample shows roughly 250,000 clones, 88% of them seen only once. The sequencing sample was made of PBMCs or T cells enriched from blood (not recorded which). These receptors were collected from a woman between 45 and 65 years old who had recovered from COVID-19.

V gene TRBV4-1 combines with J gene TRBJ1-2; D ambiguous. The CDR3 has 13 residues. Germline V CDR1 and CDR2: MGHRA, YSYEKL. V was cut by 6 bases and J by 2 bases, with 10 bases left in between. CDR3 region: CASRDGLNYGYTF. The DNA for the CDR3 is TGCGCCAGCAGAGACGGGTTGAACTATGGCTACACCTTC.

In its sample, this clone was seen once. CDR3 sequence reads: CASSARPNTEAFF. CDR3 coding DNA: TGTGCCAGCAGCGCCCGTCCGAACACTGAAGCTTTCTTT. The chain links TRBV9 to TRBJ1-1, with D uncertain. Germline loops: CDR1 SGDLS, CDR2 YYNGEE. V was shortened by 3 bases and J by 1 base, with 7 bases between the two germline ends. This CDR3 is 13 amino acids long.

The chain recombines TRBV5-5 with TRBJ1-1, with D tentatively TRBD1 (6 bases). Germline assignment: CDR1 SGHKS and CDR2 YYEKEE (reference sequence). The CDR3 has 16 residues. With 1 base removed from V and 2 bases from J, the gap between germline ends came to 15 bases. The CDR3 loop reads CASSLLTRQANTEAFF. CDR3 sequence (DNA): TGTGCCAGCAGCTTGCTTACAAGACAGGCCAACACTGAAGCTTTCTTT.

This clone showed up just once. This chain connects TRBV7-8 to TRBJ2-7, with 10 bases matching TRBD2. This CDR3 comprises 14 residues. Trimming at V came to 5 bases and at J to 7 bases, leaving 8 bases not matched to a gene. Per the germline V gene, CDR1 is SGHVS and CDR2 is FQNEAQ. CDR3 nucleotide sequence: TGTGCCAGCAGCCTTCGAGCGGGAGGGTGGGAGCAGTACTTC. This sequence encodes CASSLRAGGWEQYF. The variable domain in full, with the rest retrieved from reference TRBV7-8 and TRBJ2-7, is GAGVSQSPRYKVAKRGQDVALRCDPISGHVSLFWYQQALGQGPEFLTYFQNEAQLDKSGLPSDRFFAERPEGSVSTLKIQRTQQEDSAVYLCASSLRAGGWEQYFGPGTRLTVT.

The gene calls are TRBV27 and TRBJ1-5; no clear D gene. The CDR3 covers 13 residues. Trimming removed 8 bases at V and 0 bases at J, with 8 bases between. The germline gives CDR1 MNHEY, CDR2 SMNVEV (reference sequence). CDR3 DNA sequence: TGTGCCAGCGGAGACTATAGCAATCAGCCCCAGCATTTT. It translates to CASGDYSNQPQHF.

The chain combines TRBV28 with TRBJ2-3; 9 bases are a match to TRBD1. From germline, CDR1 is MDHEN and CDR2 SYDVKM. This CDR3 is 14 amino acids long. With 10 bases clipped from V and 2 bases from J, the junction kept 7 bases outside the gene matches. The CDR3 spells CATSLQGATDTQYF. CDR3 sequence (DNA): TGTGCCACCAGCTTACAGGGGGCCACAGATACGCAGTATTTT. Full variable domain (rest looked up from reference TRBV28 and TRBJ2-3): DVKVTQSSRYLVKRTGEKVFLECVQDMDHENMFWYRQDPGLGLRLIYFSYDVKMKEKGDIPEGYSVSREKKERFSLILESASTNQTSMYLCATSLQGATDTQYFGPGTRLTVL.

The chain uses TRBV7-6 and TRBJ1-1; TRBD1 matches 7 bases. The V gene's germline CDR1 is SGHVS and CDR2 FNYEAQ. J was trimmed by 3 bases and V by 5 bases; bases with no gene match: 3. The CDR3 totals 13 residues. CDR3 DNA sequence: TGTGCCAGCAGCCGTACAGGGGACACTGAAGCTTTCTTT. This sequence encodes CASSRTGDTEAFF.

This chain connects TRBV4-1 to TRBJ2-5; 9 bases align to TRBD2. J gave up 2 bases and V 1 base, and 5 bases lay outside the gene matches. From germline, CDR1 is MGHRA and CDR2 YSYEKL. The CDR3 loop spans 16 amino acids. In DNA, the CDR3 is TGCGCCAGCAGCCAAGGGGTAGCGGGAGTGCAAGAGACCCAGTACTTC. It specifies CASSQGVAGVQETQYF.

This chain connects TRBV18 to TRBJ2-1; a weak D match, TRBD1 (6 bases). The V gene's germline CDR1 is KGHSH and CDR2 LQKENI. This CDR3 is 13 amino acids long. Deletions cut 6 bases from V and 4 bases from J, with 10 bases between. The CDR3 DNA is TGTGCCAGCTCTGAGGACAGATACAATGAGCAGTTCTTC. Translation: CASSEDRYNEQFF.

The CDR3 protein is CASSPTGRGTNEKLFF. The CDR3 DNA reads as TGCGCCAGCAGCCCGACAGGGCGAGGGACTAATGAAAAACTGTTTTTT. This chain links TRBV5-1 with TRBJ1-4; 7 nucleotides agree with TRBD1. The V gene end was trimmed by 4 bases and the J gene end by 2 bases; junction bases not matched to a gene: 8. The CDR3 consists of 16 residues. The germline CDR1 and CDR2 sequences are SGHRS and YFSETQ.

The gene calls are TRBV4-3 and TRBJ1-1; D gene uncertain. The germline V gene has CDR1 LGHNA and CDR2 YSLEER. This CDR3 is 15 amino acids long. V lost 0 bases, J lost 12 bases, and 20 bases lay in between. DNA for the CDR3: TGCGCCAGCAGCCAAGATGTTCGGGGAAGTGTATGGCCTTTCTTT. Encoded protein: CASSQDVRGSVWPFF.

The chain uses TRBV4-1 and TRBJ1-4; no firm D call. Trimming removed 2 bases from V and 3 bases from J, with 7 bases in between. The CDR3 spans 14 residues. The germline V gene has CDR1 MGHRA and CDR2 YSYEKL. This CDR3 is CASSQTGSNEKLFF. CDR3 nucleotides: TGCGCCAGCAGCCAAACCGGGTCTAATGAAAAACTGTTTTTT.

The chain links TRBV3-1 (or the pseudogene TRBV3-2) to TRBJ2-2; D may be TRBD2 (5 bases). V was trimmed by 0 bases and J by 3 bases, leaving 11 bases between them. Germline V gene lookup returns CDR1 LGHDT and CDR2 YNNKEL (reference sequence). This CDR3 region has 16 residues. CDR3 sequence reads: CASSQDSSDYTGELFF. The CDR3 bases are TGTGCCAGCAGCCAAGATAGTAGCGACTACACCGGGGAGCTGTTTTTT.

The chain is built from TRBV29-1 and TRBJ1-1; a weak D match, TRBD1 (6 bases). The CDR3 totals 13 residues. Germline CDR1 is SQVTM and CDR2 is ANQGSEA. Trimming removed 4 bases from V and 0 bases from J, with 9 bases in between. This chain's CDR3 is CSVVQGLNTEAFF. The CDR3 DNA sequence: TGCAGCGTTGTTCAGGGGCTGAACACTGAAGCTTTCTTT.

The chain employs TRBV4-3 and TRBJ2-7, with D perhaps TRBD1 (5 bases). There are 14 residues in the CDR3. Trimming left V 0 bases short and J 2 bases short, with 8 bases between. Germline CDR1 LGHNA, CDR2 YSLEER. The CDR3 DNA sequence: TGCGCCAGCAGCCAAGACTCAGGGACCTACGAGCAGTACTTC. Its protein is CASSQDSGTYEQYF.

The chain combines TRBV5-5 with TRBJ1-5, with D perhaps matching TRBD1 (5 bases). Germline lookup yields CDR1 SGHKS and CDR2 YYEKEE (reference sequence). The CDR3 loop spans 16 amino acids. Trimming pared 4 bases from V and 0 bases from J, leaving 14 bases between. The CDR3 is CASSGGADYSNQPQHF. The CDR3 coding sequence is TGTGCCAGCAGCGGAGGGGCAGACTATAGCAATCAGCCCCAGCATTTT.

This chain joins TRBV3-1 (or the pseudogene TRBV3-2) and TRBJ2-1, with no clear D. Trimming took 0 bases from V and 14 from J, leaving 14 bases between them. The CDR3 has 13 residues. From germline, CDR1 is LGHDT and CDR2 YNNKEL (reference sequence). The CDR3 is CASSQESRSGEFF. The CDR3 DNA reads as TGTGCCAGCAGCCAAGAAAGTAGGTCGGGTGAGTTCTTC.